This T cell receptor beta chain was recorded in a study of CD8+ T cells in alopecia areata. Broader study findings: Unlike in mice, where it was clearer, TCR sharing across patients was less clear, possibly HLA-related. Relative to normal scalp, lesional scalp, especially alopecia totalis/universalis, showed higher clonality. Tofacitinib produced a significant decrease in scalp clonality and in expanded CD8+ clones among the top 100.

As the sequencing template, cDNA was produced by extracting RNA and reverse transcribing it. Clones were read by immunoSEQ multiplex PCR, and TCRdb kept only the in-frame ones, dropping some. The sample has approximately 90,000 clones; approximately 70% are singletons. Treatment defined: oral pan-JAK inhibitor, 5-10 mg twice daily. Both peripheral blood and punch biopsies of lesional scalp skin were obtained from patients who had alopecia areata. Comments on this clone: Its cognate antigen is unknown.

This TCR was recovered from a human donor with alopecia areata. Sequences were derived from CD8+ T cells sorted from blood, sampled at roughly week 45, from a patient treated with tofacitinib.

This chain's CDR3 is CASSGDGTYEQYF. The DNA of the CDR3 is TGTGCCAGTAGTGGGGACGGTACCTACGAGCAGTACTTC. J is TRBJ2-7 and V is TRBV19; TRBD1 or TRBD2 may be the D gene (5 bases each). CDR3 size: 13 residues. With 5 bases removed from V and 2 bases from J, the gap between germline ends came to 10 bases. Looked up from germline, CDR1 is LNHDA and CDR2 is SQIVND (reference sequence).